This T cell receptor (beta chain) was recovered during a study of Graves' ophthalmopathy and Graves' hyperthyroidism. Findings and limits, study-wide: Its predictions of ophthalmopathy progression gave the model almost 71% sensitivity and about 78% specificity. Ophthalmopathy versus stable hyperthyroidism: 13-signature model gave roughly 88% sensitivity, around 81% specificity. Blood repertoires reportedly contained most expanded thyroid clonotypes above 0.001 frequency.

About this clonotype itself: The antigen is not known.

Certain patients, namely those with other autoimmune diseases, uncontrolled infections, pregnancy or lactation, were excluded. From RNA, the CDR3 regions of TCR beta chains were amplified and sequenced. HTBI primers were employed in first-round RT-PCR, then a second-round multiplex PCR followed. TCRdb used MiXCR to reprocess the multiplex PCR reads, holding one entry per CDR3 protein. The sample includes 900,000 to 1,200,000 distinct CDR3 sequences, less than 45% seen only once; the top ten take 11%. The sequencing input was peripheral blood or thyroid tissue (not recorded which). This sequence originates from an adult man with Graves' hyperthyroidism.

The chain's CDR3 is CASSLSEESTEAFF. The CDR3 DNA reads TGTGCCAGCAGTTTAAGCGAGGAGAGCACTGAAGCTTTCTTT. The genes are TRBV5-4 and TRBJ1-1; D gene unclear. V lost 5 bases to trimming and J lost 4 bases, with 15 bases between them. CDR1 SGHNT and CDR2 YYREEE come from the germline V gene (reference sequence). The CDR3 loop spans 14 amino acids.